Presented here are 26 T cell receptor beta chains from one specimen sequenced in a study of T cells in Graves' hyperthyroidism and ophthalmopathy. Amplified regions were TCR beta CDR3 sequences from RNA transcripts. First-round RT-PCR with HTBI primers amplified the TCR CDR3 region. TCRdb itself ran the multiplex PCR reads through MiXCR, one entry per CDR3 protein. The data contain about 600,000 distinct CDR3 sequences, 16% of them singletons. Material for sequencing was blood. The receptors originated from a woman in her thirties or forties with Graves' ophthalmopathy.

This clonotype came up many times. The chain couples TRBV2 to TRBJ1-2, with a weak D call TRBD1 (5 bases). V shed 4 bases and J shed 7 bases, with 10 bases lying between them. The CDR3 contains 12 residues. Per the germline V gene, CDR1 is SNHLY and CDR2 is FYNNEI. This chain's CDR3 is CASSGQGGGYTF. The CDR3 region has the DNA TGTGCCAGCAGTGGGCAGGGAGGTGGCTACACCTTC.

The chain couples TRBV4-1 to TRBJ2-7; possibly TRBD1 for D (6 bases). This CDR3 is 17 amino acids long. Germline CDR1 MGHRA, CDR2 YSYEKL. V was clipped by 1 base and J by 2 bases, with 18 bases between them. The CDR3 DNA follows: TGCGCCAGCAGCCAAGTCCCCCAGGACAGCGAGACCTACGAGCAGTACTTC. Translated, it gives CASSQVPQDSETYEQYF.

This clonotype came up a few times. The chain uses TRBV28 and TRBJ1-4, with TRBD1 as a possible D gene (5 bases). The germline CDR1 and CDR2 sequences are MDHEN and SYDVKM. The CDR3 is 15 residues long. The V end was cut by 2 bases, the J end by 7 bases, with 14 bases between. The CDR3 sequence is CASSLGGTYSEKLFF. The CDR3, as DNA: TGTGCCAGCAGTTTAGGGGGTACCTATAGTGAAAAACTGTTTTTT. Together with reference TRBV28 and TRBJ1-4, the CDR3 gives the full variable domain: DVKVTQSSRYLVKRTGEKVFLECVQDMDHENMFWYRQDPGLGLRLIYFSYDVKMKEKGDIPEGYSVSREKKERFSLILESASTNQTSMYLCASSLGGTYSEKLFFGSGTQLSVL.

A few counts support this clonotype. CDR3 in DNA: TGCGCCAGCAGCTTGCCCACAGGGGCACTGAACACTGAAGCTTTCTTT. This translates into CASSLPTGALNTEAFF. The rearrangement links TRBV5-1 to TRBJ1-1; 7 nucleotides align to TRBD1. This CDR3 contains 16 residues. Germline-derived CDR1 and CDR2 are SGHRS and YFSETQ. V was clipped by 1 base and J by 0 bases; unmatched bases: 6.

This clonotype has just a few counts. This rearrangement joins TRBV28 to TRBJ2-6; unclear D gene. Germline V gene lookup returns CDR1 MDHEN and CDR2 SYDVKM. The V gene lost 6 bases and the J gene lost 0 bases, with 12 bases spanning the gap. This CDR3 spans 16 amino acids. The CDR3 DNA follows: TGTGCCAGCAGCCCGGGCGAGGTCTCTGGGGCCAACGTCCTGACTTTC. Protein sequence: CASSPGEVSGANVLTF.

In this sample, this clonotype turned up a few times. The rearrangement uses TRBV6-2 or TRBV6-3 and TRBJ1-5, with TRBD1 as a possible D gene (5 bases). Germline V lookup: CDR1 MNHEY, CDR2 SVGEGT. Trimming took 2 bases from V and 7 from J, leaving 12 bases between them. The CDR3 has 14 residues. The CDR3 region is CASSYPPGGQPQHF. CDR3 nucleotide sequence: TGTGCCAGCAGTTACCCGCCGGGGGGGCAGCCCCAGCATTTT.

CDR3 coding DNA: TGTGCCACCAGCAGAGACGCGGTGACCCAGTTCTTC. Protein: CATSRDAVTQFF. This chain links TRBV15 with TRBJ2-1; D is unclear. This CDR3 has 12 residues. CDR1 and CDR2 (germline): LNHNV, YYDKDF (reference sequence). The V end was cut by 0 bases, the J end by 13 bases, with 10 bases between.

The chain is built from TRBV7-8 and TRBJ1-5; D not resolved. V was trimmed by 3 bases and J by 6 bases, leaving 9 bases between them. This CDR3 region has 13 residues. Germline assignment: CDR1 SGHVS and CDR2 FQNEAQ. CDR3 sequence: CASSFQLGQPQHF. The DNA for the CDR3 is TGTGCCAGCAGCTTCCAGTTGGGTCAGCCCCAGCATTTT. Variable domain in full (rest from reference TRBV7-8 and TRBJ1-5): GAGVSQSPRYKVAKRGQDVALRCDPISGHVSLFWYQQALGQGPEFLTYFQNEAQLDKSGLPSDRFFAERPEGSVSTLKIQRTQQEDSAVYLCASSFQLGQPQHFGDGTRLSIL.

Ten or more counts support this clonotype. CDR3 in DNA: TGCGCCAGCAGCTTGGGCGGACAGGCATCCTACGAGCAGTACTTC. This codes for CASSLGGQASYEQYF. The rearrangement uses TRBV5-1 and TRBJ2-7; 7 bases are shared with TRBD1. Germline V gives CDR1 SGHRS, CDR2 YFSETQ. CDR3 size: 15 residues. V shed 0 bases and J 1 base; nucleotides not matched to a gene: 4. Based on the CDR3 plus reference TRBV5-1 and TRBJ2-7, the full variable domain is KAGVTQTPRYLIKTRGQQVTLSCSPISGHRSVSWYQQTPGQGLQFLFEYFSETQRNKGNFPGRFSGRQFSNSRSEMNVSTLELGDSALYLCASSLGGQASYEQYFGPGTRLTVT.

The chain joins TRBV30 to TRBJ2-1; D not certain. Germline CDR1 is GTSNPN and CDR2 is SVGIG (reference sequence). The ends were cut back, 7 bases at V and 0 bases at J, with 13 bases in the middle. The CDR3 is 14 amino acids. Here the CDR3 reads CAYRNLSSYNEQFF. CDR3 in DNA: TGTGCCTACCGGAACTTGAGCTCCTACAATGAGCAGTTCTTC.

This clonotype was detected ten times or more. One junction end disagrees with the germline gene, perhaps due to a read error. The CDR3 nucleotides read TGTGCCAGCAGCCCTACTAGCGGGATCCGCTACAGTGAGCAGTTCTTC. This encodes CASSPTSGIRYSEQFF. V and J are TRBV14 and TRBJ2-1; TRBD2 aligns across 10 bases. This CDR3 has 16 amino acids. Germline CDR1 SGHDN, CDR2 FVKESK.

J is TRBJ2-2 and V is TRBV12-3 or TRBV12-4; D may be TRBD1 (5 bases). V shed 1 base and J shed 1 base, with 10 bases lying between them. The CDR3 loop spans 16 amino acids. The CDR3 region has the DNA TGTGCCAGCAGTTTAGTCACAGGCATGAACACCGGGGAGCTGTTTTTT. Its protein product is CASSLVTGMNTGELFF.

This clonotype was counted ten times or more. V and J are TRBV20-1 and TRBJ1-2; D remains ambiguous. This CDR3 has 11 residues. Trimming removed 6 bases at V and 0 bases at J, with 5 bases between. Per the germline V gene, CDR1 is DFQATT and CDR2 is SNEGSKA (reference sequence). In DNA, the CDR3 is TGCAGTGCCAAAGCTAACTATGGCTACACCTTC. It is translated as CSAKANYGYTF.

This clonotype showed up many times. V usage is TRBV20-1 and J usage is TRBJ2-7; D is undetermined. There are 13 residues in the CDR3. The germline V and J ends were trimmed by 3 bases and 0 bases, with 9 bases remaining between them. Germline V CDR1 and CDR2: DFQATT, SNEGSKA (reference sequence). The CDR3 region is CSASSSHSYEQYF. In nucleotides, the CDR3 is TGCAGTGCTAGCTCCTCCCACTCCTACGAGCAGTACTTC.

At least ten counts were recorded for this clonotype. The chain couples TRBV20-1 to TRBJ2-4, with 8 bases aligning to TRBD2. CDR3 size: 16 residues. Trimming took 3 bases from V and 0 from J; bases not matched to a gene: 7. Germline V gene sequence: CDR1 DFQATT, CDR2 SNEGSKA (reference sequence). CDR3 loop: CSASNPAGAAKNIQYF. CDR3 in DNA: TGCAGTGCTAGTAATCCAGCGGGGGCAGCCAAAAACATTCAGTACTTC.

There are many counts of this clonotype. V gene TRBV27 combines with J gene TRBJ1-1; D gene uncertain. V lost 8 bases and J lost 0, with 13 bases in between. The length of the CDR3 is 14 residues. Germline V gene sequence: CDR1 MNHEY, CDR2 SMNVEV (reference sequence). The CDR3 sequence is CASGFKTLNTEAFF. The CDR3, as DNA: TGTGCCAGCGGATTCAAGACCCTGAACACTGAAGCTTTCTTT.

This clonotype was observed at least ten times. The chain employs TRBV3-1 and TRBJ2-3, with TRBD1 matching over 7 bases. This CDR3 spans 15 amino acids. In germline, CDR1 is LGHDT, CDR2 YNNKEL (reference sequence). The junction had 2 bases not matched to a gene; V was cut back by 1 base and J by 1 base. The CDR3 sequence is CASSQGDSRTDTQYF. The CDR3 DNA is TGTGCCAGCAGCCAAGGGGACAGCCGCACAGATACGCAGTATTTT.

The sample holds many counts of this clonotype. The V gene is TRBV18, the J gene TRBJ2-7; 10 bases match TRBD2. The CDR3 sequence is 17 residues long. Germline V gene data show CDR1 as KGHSH and CDR2 as LQKENI. V dropped 8 bases and J dropped 2; count of bases not matched to a gene: 15. The CDR3 loop reads CASKIRGGTSETYEQYF. DNA of the CDR3: TGTGCCAGCAAAATTCGTGGCGGGACTAGCGAGACCTACGAGCAGTACTTC.

This clonotype has just a few counts. The gene calls are TRBV5-1 and TRBJ2-7; possibly TRBD1 or TRBD2 for D (7 bases each). CDR3 length: 15 residues. The germline CDR1 and CDR2 sequences are SGHRS and YFSETQ. V gave up 2 bases and J gave up 4 bases, with 16 bases separating them. Here the CDR3 reads CASSFPGGGVYEQYF. CDR3 sequence (DNA): TGCGCCAGCAGCTTCCCAGGGGGGGGCGTATACGAGCAGTACTTC.

This chain links TRBV28 with TRBJ1-4, with D tentatively TRBD1 (5 bases). Trimming stripped 4 bases from V and 16 bases from J, with 13 bases between. The germline V gene has CDR1 MDHEN and CDR2 SYDVKM. The CDR3 consists of 11 residues. Here the CDR3 DNA reads TGTGCCAGCAGTTCGGGACTTCGCGGGTTTTTT. Residues: CASSSGLRGFF.

J is TRBJ1-4 and V is TRBV7-9; 9 bases fit TRBD1. The CDR3 is made up of 15 amino acids. Germline V gene sequence: CDR1 SEHNR, CDR2 FQNEAQ (reference sequence). V lost 5 bases to trimming and J lost 6 bases; unmatched junction nucleotides: 7. The CDR3 nucleotides read TGTGCCAGCAGCATGACAGGGGGAATGGATGAAAAACTGTTTTTT. This encodes CASSMTGGMDEKLFF.

This clonotype showed up many times. The rearrangement links TRBV5-5 to TRBJ2-1; TRBD2 matches at 16 bases. V dropped 2 bases and J dropped 7; count of bases not matched to a gene: 6. From germline, CDR1 is SGHKS and CDR2 YYEKEE (reference sequence). There are 17 residues in the CDR3. CDR3 in amino acids: CASSFSGLAGGPNEQFF. CDR3 nucleotide sequence: TGTGCCAGCAGCTTCTCGGGACTAGCGGGAGGGCCGAATGAGCAGTTCTTC.

This clonotype was picked up a small number of times. The genes are TRBV11-2 and TRBJ1-2; 7 bases map to TRBD1. The V gene's germline CDR1 is SGHAT and CDR2 FQNNGV. With 1 base clipped from V and 6 bases from J, the junction kept 8 bases outside the gene matches. CDR3 length: 15 amino acids. The CDR3 region is CASSLATGRRDGYTF. The CDR3 bases are TGTGCCAGCAGCTTAGCGACAGGGAGGAGAGATGGCTACACCTTC. The full variable domain, its missing parts supplied by reference TRBV11-2 and TRBJ1-2, is EAGVAQSPRYKIIEKRQSVAFWCNPISGHATLYWYQQILGQGPKLLIQFQNNGVVDDSQLPKDRFSAERLKGVDSTLKIQPAKLEDSAVYLCASSLATGRRDGYTFGSGTRLTVV.

This clonotype was detected ten times or more. The chain recombines TRBV28 with TRBJ2-7, with TRBD1 as a possible D gene (5 bases). Trimming removed 6 bases from V and 2 bases from J, with 17 bases in between. In germline, CDR1 is MDHEN, CDR2 SYDVKM. CDR3 length equals 15 residues. CDR3 sequence reads: CASSPFLGATYEQYF. The DNA for the CDR3 is TGTGCCAGCAGCCCCTTTTTAGGGGCGACCTACGAGCAGTACTTC. The whole variable domain, remainder taken from reference TRBV28 and TRBJ2-7, is DVKVTQSSRYLVKRTGEKVFLECVQDMDHENMFWYRQDPGLGLRLIYFSYDVKMKEKGDIPEGYSVSREKKERFSLILESASTNQTSMYLCASSPFLGATYEQYFGPGTRLTVT.

The genes are TRBV19 and TRBJ2-1, with 10 bases matching TRBD2. V was pared by 1 base and J by 8 bases, with 5 bases of the junction left unmatched. CDR1 and CDR2 from the germline V gene are LNHDA and SQIVND (reference sequence). The CDR3 length is 15 residues. In DNA, the CDR3 is TGTGCCAGTAGTATAGTCCTAGCGGGAGTGGATGAGCAGTTCTTC. Protein sequence: CASSIVLAGVDEQFF.

V usage is TRBV19 and J usage is TRBJ1-5; no firm D call. This CDR3 spans 15 amino acids. V dropped 1 base and J dropped 0 bases, with 7 bases sitting between them. Germline V gives CDR1 LNHDA, CDR2 SQIVND (reference sequence). CDR3 region: CASSIATYSNQPQHF. The CDR3, as DNA: TGTGCCAGTAGTATAGCAACATATAGCAATCAGCCCCAGCATTTT.